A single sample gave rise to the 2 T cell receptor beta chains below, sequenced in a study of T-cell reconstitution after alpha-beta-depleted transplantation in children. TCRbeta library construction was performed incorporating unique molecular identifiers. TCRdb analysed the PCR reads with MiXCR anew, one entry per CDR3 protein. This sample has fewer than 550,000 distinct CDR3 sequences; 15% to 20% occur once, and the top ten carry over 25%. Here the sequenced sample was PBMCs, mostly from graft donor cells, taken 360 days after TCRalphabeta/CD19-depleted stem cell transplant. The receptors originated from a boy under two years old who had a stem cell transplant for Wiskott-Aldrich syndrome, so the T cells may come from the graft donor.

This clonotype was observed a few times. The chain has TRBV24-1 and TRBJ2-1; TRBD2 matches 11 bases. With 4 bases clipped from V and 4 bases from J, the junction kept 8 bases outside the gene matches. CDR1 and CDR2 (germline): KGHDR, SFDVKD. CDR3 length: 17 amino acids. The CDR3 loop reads CATSDPILAGVYNEQFF. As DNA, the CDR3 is TGTGCCACCAGTGACCCCATACTAGCGGGAGTTTACAATGAGCAGTTCTTC.

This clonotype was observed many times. The CDR3 is CASSLDLNQETQYF. CDR3 sequence (DNA): TGCGCCAGCAGCTTGGACCTTAACCAAGAGACCCAGTACTTC. The chain is built from TRBV5-1 and TRBJ2-5; D unresolved. CDR1 SGHRS and CDR2 YFSETQ come from the germline V gene. With 0 bases removed from V and 0 bases from J, the gap between germline ends came to 6 bases. There are 14 residues in the CDR3.